These 14 T cell receptor beta chains were sequenced from one sample in a study of STAT5B mutations in CD4+ large granular lymphocyte leukemia. Sequencing was performed with immunoSEQ multiplex PCR; in TCRdb, only in-frame clones are kept and a portion is missing. The data contain about 48,000 clones, 70% of them singletons. The sequenced sample consisted of CD4+ T cells from blood buffy coats. These receptors came from a human donor in good health.

The V and J genes are TRBV7-3 and TRBJ2-1, with 7 bases fitting TRBD2. After removal of 3 bases from V and 5 bases from J, the junction contained 4 bases not matched to a gene. The CDR3 has 14 residues. The V gene's germline CDR1 is SGHTA and CDR2 FQGTGA. The CDR3 is CASSLGRENNEQFF. As DNA, the CDR3 is TGTGCCAGCAGCTTGGGGCGGGAGAACAATGAGCAGTTCTTC.

The V call is TRBV25-1, the J call TRBJ2-5, with 11 bases identical to TRBD1. The J call is in doubt because the DNA end fits TRBJ2-7 better. The CDR3 consists of 15 residues. Germline V CDR1 and CDR2: MGHDK, SYGVNS. CDR3 in DNA: TGTGCCAGCAGTGACCCGGGACAGGGGGACTACGAGCAGTACTTC. It yields the protein CASSDPGQGDYEQYF.

This clone was counted a few times. The rearrangement uses TRBV5-4 and TRBJ1-4; maybe TRBD1 (6 bases). Trimming cost V 4 bases and J 4 bases, with 11 bases left between them. Germline CDR1 and CDR2: SGHNT and YYREEE (reference sequence). The CDR3 is made up of 14 amino acids. The CDR3 DNA reads as TGTGCCAGCAGCCAGACAGGTGGTAATGAAAAACTGTTTTTT. Translation: CASSQTGGNEKLFF.

The chain joins TRBV9 to TRBJ1-1; D is unresolved. The CDR3 loop spans 13 amino acids. Per germline, CDR1 SGDLS and CDR2 YYNGEE. V lost 7 bases and J lost 8, with 18 bases in between. The CDR3 DNA reads as TGTGCCAGCGGGAAGAAGGACGCACCGGAAGCTTTCTTT. Translation gives CASGKKDAPEAFF.

V is TRBV28 and J is TRBJ1-1; TRBD1 might be the D (5 bases). This CDR3 comprises 15 residues. The germline V and J ends were trimmed by 6 bases and 0 bases, with 14 bases remaining between them. Germline V lookup: CDR1 MDHEN, CDR2 SYDVKM. The CDR3 sequence is CASRTSGSMNTEAFF. DNA for the CDR3: TGTGCCAGCAGAACCTCAGGGTCCATGAACACTGAAGCTTTCTTT.

The rearrangement uses TRBV15 and TRBJ2-7; 8 nucleotides line up with TRBD1. The CDR3 contains 14 residues. Looked up from germline, CDR1 is LNHNV and CDR2 is YYDKDF (reference sequence). The V gene end was trimmed by 3 bases and the J gene end by 0 bases; junction bases not matched to a gene: 1. The CDR3 reads CATSRDRVSYEQYF. In DNA, the CDR3 is TGTGCCACCAGCAGGGACAGGGTCTCCTACGAGCAGTACTTC.

V gene TRBV7-6 combines with J gene TRBJ2-7; TRBD1 matches at 9 bases. V shed 5 bases, J shed 2 bases, and the junction held 7 bases outside the gene matches. Germline loops: CDR1 SGHVS, CDR2 FNYEAQ. This CDR3 has 15 amino acids. CDR3: CASSPDRGITYEQYF. The CDR3 coding sequence is TGTGCCAGCAGCCCAGACAGGGGGATAACCTACGAGCAGTACTTC. The full variable domain, with the rest looked up from reference TRBV7-6 and TRBJ2-7, is GAGVSQSPRYKVTKRGQDVALRCDPISGHVSLYWYRQALGQGPEFLTYFNYEAQQDKSGLPNDRFSAERPEGSISTLTIQRTEQRDSAMYRCASSPDRGITYEQYFGPGTRLTVT.

This clone was picked up a small number of times. This sequence joins TRBV14 and TRBJ2-3; 8 nucleotides match TRBD2. This CDR3 is built from 14 residues. CDR1 and CDR2 (germline): SGHDN, FVKESK. J gave up 5 bases and V 3 bases, and 4 bases lay outside the gene matches. The CDR3 nucleotides read TGTGCCAGCAGCCATACGGGGGGGATAGATACGCAGTATTTT. It specifies CASSHTGGIDTQYF. Full variable domain (rest looked up from reference TRBV14 and TRBJ2-3): EAGVTQFPSHSVIEKGQTVTLRCDPISGHDNLYWYRRVMGKEIKFLLHFVKESKQDESGMPNNRFLAERTGGTYSTLKVQPAELEDSGVYFCASSHTGGIDTQYFGPGTRLTVL.

The J gene is TRBJ2-3, the V gene TRBV18, with a weak D call TRBD2 (6 bases). Trimming shortened V by 4 bases and J by 2 bases, and 16 bases separated the two germline ends. There are 16 residues in the CDR3. The germline V gene has CDR1 KGHSH and CDR2 LQKENI. CDR3 sequence reads: CASSRNGGASTDTQYF. DNA of the CDR3: TGTGCCAGCTCACGCAACGGAGGGGCGTCCACAGATACGCAGTATTTT.

V gene TRBV18 combines with J gene TRBJ2-7; 15 nucleotides agree with TRBD2. The CDR3 spans 17 residues. The germline V gene has CDR1 KGHSH and CDR2 LQKENI. Trimming cost V 0 bases and J 1 base; bases outside gene matches: 1. In DNA form, the CDR3 reads TGTGCCAGCTCACCACCGGGACTAGCGGGGGGATCCTACGAGCAGTACTTC. It specifies CASSPPGLAGGSYEQYF.

The chain's CDR3 is CASSPNRVPEAFF. The CDR3 nucleotides are TGTGCCAGCAGCCCAAACAGGGTCCCTGAAGCTTTCTTT. V gene TRBV14 combines with J gene TRBJ1-1; TRBD1 is a possible D gene (6 bases). Germline lookup yields CDR1 SGHDN and CDR2 FVKESK. The CDR3 consists of 13 residues. V gave up 4 bases and J gave up 6 bases, with 12 bases separating them.

The chain employs TRBV7-9 and TRBJ1-6; D not certain. The CDR3 sequence is 12 residues long. Germline V gene data show CDR1 as SEHNR and CDR2 as FQNEAQ (reference sequence). Trimming took off 1 base at V and 9 bases at J, with 4 bases between the two ends. The CDR3 is CASSLVSSPLHF. Here the CDR3 DNA reads TGTGCCAGCAGCTTAGTAAGTTCACCCCTCCACTTT.

This sequence joins TRBV5-1 and TRBJ1-2, with D possibly matching TRBD1 (6 bases). The CDR3 length is 15 residues. Germline values: CDR1 SGHRS, CDR2 YFSETQ. V lost 1 base to trimming and J lost 2 bases, with 12 bases between them. CDR3 coding DNA: TGCGCCAGCAGCTTGTGGGGGGCGCAGAACTATGGCTACACCTTC. This codes for CASSLWGAQNYGYTF.

V gene TRBV2 combines with J gene TRBJ1-2, with D tentatively TRBD1 (5 bases). CDR3 length equals 14 residues. V lost 6 bases, J lost 5 bases, and 16 bases lay in between. CDR1 is SNHLY, CDR2 FYNNEI, per germline. CDR3 sequence: CASRLAGGTYGYTF. In nucleotides, the CDR3 is TGTGCCAGCAGGCTCGCGGGGGGGACTTATGGCTACACCTTC.